The TCR beta chain described here comes from a study of shared clonotypes between healthy human individuals. Germline CDR1 MNHNY, CDR2 SVGAGI (reference sequence). This CDR3 has 13 amino acids. The trim removed 6 bases at V and 7 bases at J, leaving 7 bases unmatched. Libraries were prepared by immunoSEQ multiplex PCR; TCRdb keeps only in-frame clonotypes and omits some of them. The profile shows hundreds of thousands of clones, approximately 73% of them singletons. V usage is TRBV6-6 and J usage is TRBJ2-7, with TRBD1 identical over 9 bases. Sequenced: memory CD4+ T cells sorted from blood. Subset in this sample: CD45RA-negative fraction. The sequence came from a woman aged 25 to 39 in good health. The CDR3: CASRGQGIGEQYF. CDR3 in DNA: TGTGCCAGCAGAGGACAGGGGATAGGAGAGCAGTACTTC.